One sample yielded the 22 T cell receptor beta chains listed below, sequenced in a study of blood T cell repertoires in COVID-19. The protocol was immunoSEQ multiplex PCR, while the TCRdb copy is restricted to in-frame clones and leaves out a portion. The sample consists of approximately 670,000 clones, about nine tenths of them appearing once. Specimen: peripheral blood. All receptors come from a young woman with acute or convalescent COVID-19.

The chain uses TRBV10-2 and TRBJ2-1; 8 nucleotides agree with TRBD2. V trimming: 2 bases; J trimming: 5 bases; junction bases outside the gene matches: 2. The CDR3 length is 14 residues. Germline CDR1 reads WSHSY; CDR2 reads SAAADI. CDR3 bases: TGCGCCAGCAGTGAGCGGGGGGGACACAATGAGCAGTTCTTC. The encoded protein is CASSERGGHNEQFF.

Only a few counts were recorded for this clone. The CDR3 region is CASSPRLGQGGNYGYTF. The DNA for the CDR3 is TGTGCCAGCAGCCCCCGGCTAGGGCAGGGAGGAAACTATGGCTACACCTTC. This chain uses TRBV11-2 with TRBJ1-2, with D tentatively TRBD1 (5 bases). The CDR3 is 17 amino acids. V was trimmed by 5 bases and J by 2 bases, leaving 21 bases between them. Per germline, CDR1 SGHAT and CDR2 FQNNGV.

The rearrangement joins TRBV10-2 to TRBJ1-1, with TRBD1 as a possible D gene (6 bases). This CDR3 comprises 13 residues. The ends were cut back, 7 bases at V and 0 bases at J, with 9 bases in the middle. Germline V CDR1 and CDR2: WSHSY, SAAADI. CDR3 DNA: TGCGCCAGCAAAGCAGGGGTGAACACTGAAGCTTTCTTT. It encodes CASKAGVNTEAFF.

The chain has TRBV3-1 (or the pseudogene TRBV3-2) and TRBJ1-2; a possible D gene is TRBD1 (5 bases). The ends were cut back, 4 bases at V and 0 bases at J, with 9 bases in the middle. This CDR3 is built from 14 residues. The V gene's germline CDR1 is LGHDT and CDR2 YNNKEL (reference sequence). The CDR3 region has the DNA TGTGCCAGCAGCCTTCAAGGGGCTAACTATGGCTACACCTTC. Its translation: CASSLQGANYGYTF.

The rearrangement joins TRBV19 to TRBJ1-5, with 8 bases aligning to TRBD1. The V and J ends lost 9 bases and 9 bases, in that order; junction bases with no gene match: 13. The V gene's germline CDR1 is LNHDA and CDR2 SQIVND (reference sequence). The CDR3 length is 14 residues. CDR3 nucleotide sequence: TGTGCCAGCCTAGCTGGGACAGGTGAACCGCCCCAGCATTTT. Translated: CASLAGTGEPPQHF.

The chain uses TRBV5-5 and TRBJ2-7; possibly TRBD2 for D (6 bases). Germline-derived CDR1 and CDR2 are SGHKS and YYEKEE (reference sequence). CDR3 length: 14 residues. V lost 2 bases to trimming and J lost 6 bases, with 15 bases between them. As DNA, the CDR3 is TGTGCCAGCAGCTTAGGTGGGGGGAGAGGCGAGCAGTACTTC. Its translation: CASSLGGGRGEQYF.

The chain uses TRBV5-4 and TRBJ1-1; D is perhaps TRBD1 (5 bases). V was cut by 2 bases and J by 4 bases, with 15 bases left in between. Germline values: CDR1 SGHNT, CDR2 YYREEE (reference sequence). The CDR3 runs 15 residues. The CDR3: CASSLISQGGTEAFF. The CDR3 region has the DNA TGTGCCAGCAGCTTAATATCTCAGGGAGGCACTGAAGCTTTCTTT.

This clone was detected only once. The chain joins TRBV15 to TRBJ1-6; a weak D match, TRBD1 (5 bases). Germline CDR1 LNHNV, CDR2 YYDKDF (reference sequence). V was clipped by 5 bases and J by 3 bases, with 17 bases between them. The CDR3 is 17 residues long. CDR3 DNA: TGTGCCACCAGCCGGCACCCTGGGGGGTACTATAATTCACCCCTCCACTTT. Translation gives CATSRHPGGYYNSPLHF.

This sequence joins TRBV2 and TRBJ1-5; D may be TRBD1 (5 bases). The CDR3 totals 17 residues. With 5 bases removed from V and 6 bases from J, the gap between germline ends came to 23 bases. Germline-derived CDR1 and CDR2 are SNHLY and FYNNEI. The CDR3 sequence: CASSSLDRPRGVQPQHF. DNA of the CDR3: TGTGCCAGCAGTTCCCTAGACAGACCCCGAGGAGTTCAGCCCCAGCATTTT.

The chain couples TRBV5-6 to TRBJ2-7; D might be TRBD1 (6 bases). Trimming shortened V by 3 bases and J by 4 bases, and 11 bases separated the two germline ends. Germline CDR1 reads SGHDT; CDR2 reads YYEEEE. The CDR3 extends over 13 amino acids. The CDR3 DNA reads TGTGCCAGCAGCTCCCCCGGACAGTACGAGCAGTACTTC. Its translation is CASSSPGQYEQYF. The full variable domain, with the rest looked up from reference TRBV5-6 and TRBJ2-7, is DAGVTQSPTHLIKTRGQQVTLRCSPKSGHDTVSWYQQALGQGPQFIFQYYEEEERQRGNFPDRFSGHQFPNYSSELNVNALLLGDSALYLCASSSPGQYEQYFGPGTRLTVT.

The CDR3 DNA is TGTGCCAGCAGCCAACGGTCAGGGTATGGCTACACCTTC. It yields the protein CASSQRSGYGYTF. V usage is TRBV3-1 (or the pseudogene TRBV3-2) and J usage is TRBJ1-2; the D gene is possibly TRBD1 (5 bases). Trimming removed 2 bases from V and 5 bases from J, with 9 bases in between. This CDR3 is 13 amino acids long. Germline-derived CDR1 and CDR2 are LGHDT and YNNKEL (reference sequence).

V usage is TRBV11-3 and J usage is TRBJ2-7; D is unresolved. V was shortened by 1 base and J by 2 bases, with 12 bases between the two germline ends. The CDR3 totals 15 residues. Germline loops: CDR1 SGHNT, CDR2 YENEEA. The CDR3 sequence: CASSLGRYSPYEQYF. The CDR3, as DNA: TGTGCCAGCAGCTTAGGTAGATACTCCCCCTACGAGCAGTACTTC.

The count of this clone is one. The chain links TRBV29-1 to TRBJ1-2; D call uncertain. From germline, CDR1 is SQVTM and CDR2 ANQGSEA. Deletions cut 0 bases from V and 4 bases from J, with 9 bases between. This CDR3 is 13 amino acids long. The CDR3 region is CSVEEAATYGYTF. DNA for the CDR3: TGCAGCGTTGAAGAGGCAGCGACCTATGGCTACACCTTC.

CDR3 residues: CASSPGRTYGYTF. The CDR3 DNA sequence: TGTGCCAGCAGCCCTGGACGGACATATGGCTACACCTTC. V usage is TRBV12-3 or TRBV12-4 and J usage is TRBJ1-2; the D gene is possibly TRBD1 (5 bases). The CDR3 covers 13 residues. V lost 6 bases and J lost 5, with 13 bases in between.

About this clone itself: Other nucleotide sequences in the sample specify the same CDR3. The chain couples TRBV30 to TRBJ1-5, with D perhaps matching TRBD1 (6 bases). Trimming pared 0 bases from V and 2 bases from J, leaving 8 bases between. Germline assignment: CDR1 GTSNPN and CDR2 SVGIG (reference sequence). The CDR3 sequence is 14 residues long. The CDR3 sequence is CAWSVGGGNQPQHF. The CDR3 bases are TGTGCCTGGAGTGTAGGGGGGGGCAATCAGCCCCAGCATTTT.

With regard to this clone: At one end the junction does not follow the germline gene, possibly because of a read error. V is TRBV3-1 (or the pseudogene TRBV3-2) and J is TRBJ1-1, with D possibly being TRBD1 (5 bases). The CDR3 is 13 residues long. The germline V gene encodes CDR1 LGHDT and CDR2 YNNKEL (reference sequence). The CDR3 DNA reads TGTGCCAGCAGACAAGGGGAGTGGGCTGAAGCTTTCTTT. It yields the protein CASRQGEWAEAFF.

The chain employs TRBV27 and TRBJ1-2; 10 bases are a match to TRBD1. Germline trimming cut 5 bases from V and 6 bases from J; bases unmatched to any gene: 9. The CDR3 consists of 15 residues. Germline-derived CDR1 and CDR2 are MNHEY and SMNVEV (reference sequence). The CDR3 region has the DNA TGTGCCAGCAGTCCAGGGACAGGGGAATCTCATGGCTACACCTTC. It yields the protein CASSPGTGESHGYTF.

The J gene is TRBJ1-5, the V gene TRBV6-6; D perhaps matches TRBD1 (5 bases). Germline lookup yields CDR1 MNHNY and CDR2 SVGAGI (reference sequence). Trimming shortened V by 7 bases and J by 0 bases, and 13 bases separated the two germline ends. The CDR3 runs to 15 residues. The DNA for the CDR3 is TGTGCCAGCACACCGACAGAATATAGCAATCAGCCCCAGCATTTT. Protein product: CASTPTEYSNQPQHF.

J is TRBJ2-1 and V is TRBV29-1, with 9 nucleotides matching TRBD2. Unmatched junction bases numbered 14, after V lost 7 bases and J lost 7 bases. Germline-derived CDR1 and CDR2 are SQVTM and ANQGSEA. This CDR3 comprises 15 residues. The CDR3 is CSGIAGAPGVNEQFF. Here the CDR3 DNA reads TGCAGCGGAATAGCGGGGGCGCCAGGCGTGAATGAGCAGTTCTTC.

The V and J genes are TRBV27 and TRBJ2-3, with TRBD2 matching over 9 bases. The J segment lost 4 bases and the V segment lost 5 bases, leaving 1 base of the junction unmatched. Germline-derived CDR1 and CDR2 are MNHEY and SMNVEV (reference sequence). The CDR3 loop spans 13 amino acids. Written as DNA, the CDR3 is TGTGCCAGCAGTCTAGCGGGGTCAGATACGCAGTATTTT. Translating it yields CASSLAGSDTQYF.

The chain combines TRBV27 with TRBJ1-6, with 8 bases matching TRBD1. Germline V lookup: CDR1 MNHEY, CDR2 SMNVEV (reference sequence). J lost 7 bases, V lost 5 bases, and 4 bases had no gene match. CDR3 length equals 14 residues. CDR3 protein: CASSEDRDNSPLHF. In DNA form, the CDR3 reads TGTGCCAGCAGTGAGGACAGGGACAATTCACCCCTCCACTTT.

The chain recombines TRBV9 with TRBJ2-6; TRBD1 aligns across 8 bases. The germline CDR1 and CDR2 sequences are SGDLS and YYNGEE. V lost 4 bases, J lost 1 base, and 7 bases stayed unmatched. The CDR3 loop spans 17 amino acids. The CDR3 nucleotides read TGTGCCAGCAGCCCGAATCAGGGGGCATCTGGGGCCAACGTCCTGACTTTC. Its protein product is CASSPNQGASGANVLTF.